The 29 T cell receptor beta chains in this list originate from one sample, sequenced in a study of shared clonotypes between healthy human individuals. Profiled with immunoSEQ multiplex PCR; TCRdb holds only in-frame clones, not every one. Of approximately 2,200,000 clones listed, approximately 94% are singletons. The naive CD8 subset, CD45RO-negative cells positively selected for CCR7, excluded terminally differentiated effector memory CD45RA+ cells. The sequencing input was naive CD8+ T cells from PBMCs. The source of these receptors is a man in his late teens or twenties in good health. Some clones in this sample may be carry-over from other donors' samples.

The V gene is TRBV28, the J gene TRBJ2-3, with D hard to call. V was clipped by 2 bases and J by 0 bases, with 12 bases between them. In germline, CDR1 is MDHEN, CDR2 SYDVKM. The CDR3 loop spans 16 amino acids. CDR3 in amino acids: CASSLQPGSSTDTQYF. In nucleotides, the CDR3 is TGTGCCAGCAGTTTACAGCCAGGTTCTAGCACAGATACGCAGTATTTT.

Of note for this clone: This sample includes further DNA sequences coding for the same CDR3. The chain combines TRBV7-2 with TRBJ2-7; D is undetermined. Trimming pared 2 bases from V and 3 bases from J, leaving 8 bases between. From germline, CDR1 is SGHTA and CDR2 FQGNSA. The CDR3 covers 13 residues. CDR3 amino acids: CASSLPPSYEQYF. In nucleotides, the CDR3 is TGTGCCAGCAGCTTACCCCCCAGCTACGAGCAGTACTTC.

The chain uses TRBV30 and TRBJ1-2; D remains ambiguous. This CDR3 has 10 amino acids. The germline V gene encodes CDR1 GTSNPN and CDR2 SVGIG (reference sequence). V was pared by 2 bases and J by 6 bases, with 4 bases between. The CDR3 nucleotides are TGTGCCTGGAGTTTAGATGGCTACACCTTC. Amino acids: CAWSLDGYTF. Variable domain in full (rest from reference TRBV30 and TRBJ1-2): SQTIHQWPATLVQPVGSPLSLECTVEGTSNPNLYWYRQAAGRGLQLLFYSVGIGQISSEVPQNLSASRPQDRQFILSSKKLLLSDSGFYLCAWSLDGYTFGSGTRLTVV.

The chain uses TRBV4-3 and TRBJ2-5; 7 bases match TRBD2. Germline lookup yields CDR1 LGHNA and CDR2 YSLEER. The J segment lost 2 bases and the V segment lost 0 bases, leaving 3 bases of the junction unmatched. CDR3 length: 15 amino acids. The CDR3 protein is CASSQDQRGQETQYF. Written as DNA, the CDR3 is TGCGCCAGCAGCCAAGACCAGCGGGGTCAAGAGACCCAGTACTTC.

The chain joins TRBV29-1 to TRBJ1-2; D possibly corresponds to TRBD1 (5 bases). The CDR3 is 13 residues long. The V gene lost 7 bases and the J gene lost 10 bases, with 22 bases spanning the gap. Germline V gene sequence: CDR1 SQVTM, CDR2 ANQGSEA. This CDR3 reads CSASTGHVDDYTF. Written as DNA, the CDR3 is TGCAGCGCCTCAACCGGACATGTGGATGACTACACCTTC.

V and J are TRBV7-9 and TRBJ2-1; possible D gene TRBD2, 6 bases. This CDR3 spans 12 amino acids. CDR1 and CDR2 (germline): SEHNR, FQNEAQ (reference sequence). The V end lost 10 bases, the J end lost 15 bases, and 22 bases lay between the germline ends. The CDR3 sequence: CAIPVGGAEGFF. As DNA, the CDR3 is TGTGCCATCCCCGTGGGAGGAGCAGAAGGGTTCTTC.

The CDR3 coding sequence is TGCAGCGTTGTAGGGGACAGGGGGCGCACTGAGCAGTTCTTC. Encoded protein: CSVVGDRGRTEQFF. V is TRBV29-1 and J is TRBJ2-1; TRBD1 matches 12 bases. There are 14 residues in the CDR3. From germline, CDR1 is SQVTM and CDR2 ANQGSEA. The J segment lost 9 bases and the V segment lost 4 bases, leaving 7 bases of the junction unmatched.

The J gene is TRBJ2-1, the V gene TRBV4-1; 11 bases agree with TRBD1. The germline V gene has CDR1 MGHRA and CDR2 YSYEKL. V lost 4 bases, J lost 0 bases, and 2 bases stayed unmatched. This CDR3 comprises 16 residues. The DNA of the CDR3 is TGCGCCAGCAGCCGGGACAGGGGGTTCTCCTACAATGAGCAGTTCTTC. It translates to CASSRDRGFSYNEQFF.

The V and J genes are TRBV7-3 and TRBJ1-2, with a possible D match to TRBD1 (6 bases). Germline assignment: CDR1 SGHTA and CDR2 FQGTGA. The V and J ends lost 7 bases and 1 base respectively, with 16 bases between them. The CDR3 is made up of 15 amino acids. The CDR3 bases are TGTGCCAGCACCTTCAGGGGTACTGGTAACTATGGCTACACCTTC. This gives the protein CASTFRGTGNYGYTF.

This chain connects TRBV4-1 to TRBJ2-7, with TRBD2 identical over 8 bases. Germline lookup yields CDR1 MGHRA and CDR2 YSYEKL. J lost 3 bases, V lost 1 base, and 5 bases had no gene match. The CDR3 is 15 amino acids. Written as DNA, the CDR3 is TGCGCCAGCAGCCAAGTCGGGGGGGGCATCTACGAGCAGTACTTC. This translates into CASSQVGGGIYEQYF.

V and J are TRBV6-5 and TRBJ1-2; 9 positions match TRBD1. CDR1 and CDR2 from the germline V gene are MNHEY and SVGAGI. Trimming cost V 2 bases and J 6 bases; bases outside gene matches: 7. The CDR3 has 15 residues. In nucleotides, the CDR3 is TGTGCCAGCAGTTACACGGGACAGGGTGGGAATGGCTACACCTTC. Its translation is CASSYTGQGGNGYTF.

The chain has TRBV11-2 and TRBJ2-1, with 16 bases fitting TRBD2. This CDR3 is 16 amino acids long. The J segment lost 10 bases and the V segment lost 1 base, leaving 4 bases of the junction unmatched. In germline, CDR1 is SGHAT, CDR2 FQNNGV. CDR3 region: CASSLGRGLAGGEQFF. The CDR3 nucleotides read TGTGCCAGCAGCTTAGGTAGGGGACTAGCGGGAGGGGAGCAGTTCTTC.

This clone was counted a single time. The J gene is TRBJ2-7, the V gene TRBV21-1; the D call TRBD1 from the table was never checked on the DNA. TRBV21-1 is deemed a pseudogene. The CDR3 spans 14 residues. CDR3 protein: CASSYLGQSYEQYF. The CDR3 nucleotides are TGTGCCAGCAGCTACCTGGGACAGTCCTACGAGCAGTACTTC.

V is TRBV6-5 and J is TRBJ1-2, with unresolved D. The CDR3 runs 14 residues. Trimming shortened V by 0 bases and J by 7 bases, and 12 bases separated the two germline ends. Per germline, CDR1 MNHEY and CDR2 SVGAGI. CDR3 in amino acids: CASSYSFAPPGYTF. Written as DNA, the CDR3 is TGTGCCAGCAGTTACTCGTTCGCCCCCCCTGGCTACACCTTC.

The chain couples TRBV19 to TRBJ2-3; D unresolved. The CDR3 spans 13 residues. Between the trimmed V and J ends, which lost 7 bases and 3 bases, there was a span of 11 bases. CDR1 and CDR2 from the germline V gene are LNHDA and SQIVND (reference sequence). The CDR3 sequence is CASNLGWTDTQYF. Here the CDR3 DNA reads TGTGCCAGTAATCTGGGCTGGACAGATACGCAGTATTTT.

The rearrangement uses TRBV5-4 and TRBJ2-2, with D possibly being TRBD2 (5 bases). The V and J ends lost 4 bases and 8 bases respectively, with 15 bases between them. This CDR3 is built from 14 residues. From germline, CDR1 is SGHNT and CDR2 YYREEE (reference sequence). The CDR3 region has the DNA TGTGCCAGCAGCCCACAGCGGATAGTTGGGGAGCTGTTTTTT. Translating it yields CASSPQRIVGELFF.

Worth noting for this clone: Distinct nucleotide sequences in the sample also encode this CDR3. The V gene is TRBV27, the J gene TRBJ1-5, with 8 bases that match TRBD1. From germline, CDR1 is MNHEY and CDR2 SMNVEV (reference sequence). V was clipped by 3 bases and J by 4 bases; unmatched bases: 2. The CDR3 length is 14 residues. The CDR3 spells CASSFGTGNQPQHF. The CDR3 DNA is TGTGCCAGCAGTTTTGGGACAGGTAATCAGCCCCAGCATTTT.

CDR3 nucleotides: TGTGCCAGCAGTGAAGTGAGGGCCGGGGAGCTGTTTTTT. It yields the protein CASSEVRAGELFF. The chain joins TRBV2 to TRBJ2-2; tentatively, D is TRBD2 (5 bases). The CDR3 covers 13 residues. Germline values: CDR1 SNHLY, CDR2 FYNNEI. The V end lost 1 base, the J end lost 6 bases, and 6 bases lay between the germline ends.

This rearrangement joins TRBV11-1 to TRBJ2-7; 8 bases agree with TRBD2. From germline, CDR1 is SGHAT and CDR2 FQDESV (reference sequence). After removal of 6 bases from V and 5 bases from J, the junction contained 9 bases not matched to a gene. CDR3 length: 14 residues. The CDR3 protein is CASSLRGGRDEQYF. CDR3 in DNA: TGTGCCAGCAGTCTCCGGGGGGGCCGGGACGAGCAGTACTTC.

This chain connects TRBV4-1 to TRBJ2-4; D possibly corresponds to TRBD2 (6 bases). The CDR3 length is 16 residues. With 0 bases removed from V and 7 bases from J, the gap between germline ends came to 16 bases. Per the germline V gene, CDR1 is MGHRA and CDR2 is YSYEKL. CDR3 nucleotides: TGCGCCAGCAGCCAAGATGTCCGCCGGGAGTGGAACATTCAGTACTTC. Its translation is CASSQDVRREWNIQYF.

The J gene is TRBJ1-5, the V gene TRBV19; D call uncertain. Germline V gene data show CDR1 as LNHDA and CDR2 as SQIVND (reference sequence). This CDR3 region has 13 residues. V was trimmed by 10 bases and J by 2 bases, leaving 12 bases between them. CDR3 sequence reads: CATQTGGNQPQHF. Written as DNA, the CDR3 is TGTGCCACCCAGACGGGCGGCAATCAGCCCCAGCATTTT. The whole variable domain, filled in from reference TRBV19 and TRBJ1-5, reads DGGITQSPKYLFRKEGQNVTLSCEQNLNHDAMYWYRQDPGQGLRLIYYSQIVNDFQKGDIAEGYSVSREKKESFPLTVTSAQKNPTAFYLCATQTGGNQPQHFGDGTRLSIL.

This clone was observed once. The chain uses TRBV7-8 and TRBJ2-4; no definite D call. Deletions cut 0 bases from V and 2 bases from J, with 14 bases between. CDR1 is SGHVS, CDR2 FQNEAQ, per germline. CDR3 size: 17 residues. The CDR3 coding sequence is TGTGCCAGCAGCTTAGCGCCGCCAGCTTCGCCCAAAAACATTCAGTACTTC. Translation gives CASSLAPPASPKNIQYF.

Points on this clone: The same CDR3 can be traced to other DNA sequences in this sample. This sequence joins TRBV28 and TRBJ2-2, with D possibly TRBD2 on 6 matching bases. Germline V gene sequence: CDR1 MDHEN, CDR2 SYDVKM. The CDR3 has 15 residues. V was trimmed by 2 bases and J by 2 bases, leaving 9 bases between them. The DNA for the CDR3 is TGTGCCAGCAGTTTAGTAGCGGTTAACACCGGGGAGCTGTTTTTT. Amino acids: CASSLVAVNTGELFF.

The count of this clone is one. CDR3 loop: CASSQVDSKQETQYF. The DNA for the CDR3 is TGCGCCAGCAGCCAAGTCGACAGCAAACAAGAGACCCAGTACTTC. The chain couples TRBV4-3 to TRBJ2-5, with D tentatively TRBD1 (5 bases). This CDR3 is built from 15 residues. Trimming shortened V by 1 base and J by 2 bases, and 11 bases separated the two germline ends. The germline gives CDR1 LGHNA, CDR2 YSLEER.

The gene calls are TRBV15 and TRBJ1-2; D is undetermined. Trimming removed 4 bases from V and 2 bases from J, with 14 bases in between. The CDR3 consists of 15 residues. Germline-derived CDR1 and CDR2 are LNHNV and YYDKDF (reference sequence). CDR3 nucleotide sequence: TGTGCCACCAGCACTCGCTGGTCTACCAACTATGGCTACACCTTC. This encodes CATSTRWSTNYGYTF. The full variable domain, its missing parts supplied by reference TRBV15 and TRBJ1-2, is DAMVIQNPRYQVTQFGKPVTLSCSQTLNHNVMYWYQQKSSQAPKLLFHYYDKDFNNEADTPDNFQSRRPNTSFCFLDIRSPGLGDTAMYLCATSTRWSTNYGYTFGSGTRLTVV.

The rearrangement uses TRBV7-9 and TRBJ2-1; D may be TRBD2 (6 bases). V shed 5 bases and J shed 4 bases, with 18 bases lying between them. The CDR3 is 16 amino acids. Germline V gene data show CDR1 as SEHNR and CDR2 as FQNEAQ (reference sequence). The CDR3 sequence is CASSRGVGLAYNEQFF. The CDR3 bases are TGTGCCAGCAGCCGAGGTGTGGGACTCGCATACAATGAGCAGTTCTTC.

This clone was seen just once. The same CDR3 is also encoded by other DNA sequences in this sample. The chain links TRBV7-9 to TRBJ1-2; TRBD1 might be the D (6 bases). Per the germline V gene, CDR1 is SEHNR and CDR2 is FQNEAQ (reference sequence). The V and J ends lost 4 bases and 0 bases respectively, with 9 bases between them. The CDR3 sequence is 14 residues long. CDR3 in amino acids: CASSSGGPNYGYTF. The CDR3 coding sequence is TGTGCCAGCAGCTCGGGGGGGCCTAACTATGGCTACACCTTC.

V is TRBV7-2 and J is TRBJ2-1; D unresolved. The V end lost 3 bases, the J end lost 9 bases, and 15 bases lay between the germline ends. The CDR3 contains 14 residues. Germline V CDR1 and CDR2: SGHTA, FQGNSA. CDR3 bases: TGTGCCAGCAGCTTTTTCTTTAACGGTGTTGAGCAGTTCTTC. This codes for CASSFFFNGVEQFF.

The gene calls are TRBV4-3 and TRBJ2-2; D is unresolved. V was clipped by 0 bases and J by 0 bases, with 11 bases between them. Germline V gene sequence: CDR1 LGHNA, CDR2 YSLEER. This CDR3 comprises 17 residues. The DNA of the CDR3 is TGCGCCAGCAGCCAAGAATGGATGAGCCCGAACACCGGGGAGCTGTTTTTT. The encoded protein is CASSQEWMSPNTGELFF.